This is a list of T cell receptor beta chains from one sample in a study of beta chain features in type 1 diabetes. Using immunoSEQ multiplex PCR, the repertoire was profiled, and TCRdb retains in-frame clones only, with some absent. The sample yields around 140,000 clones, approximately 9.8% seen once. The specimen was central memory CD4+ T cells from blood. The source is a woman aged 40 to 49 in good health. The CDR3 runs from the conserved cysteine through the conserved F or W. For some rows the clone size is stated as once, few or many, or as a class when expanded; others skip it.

CDR3 protein: CASSESWGTEAFF
J gene: TRBJ1-1
V gene: TRBV10-1
clone size: -

CDR3 protein: CASSAAQGAGGAFF
J gene: TRBJ1-1
V gene: TRBV9
clone size: many

CDR3 protein: CASGLTTVEAFF
J gene: TRBJ1-1
V gene: TRBV12-5
clone size: -

CDR3 protein: CASSQEPSGGAGRETQYF
J gene: TRBJ2-5
V gene: TRBV4-3
clone size: few

CDR3 protein: CSVEGTAQGITEAFF
J gene: TRBJ1-1
V gene: TRBV29-1
clone size: -

CDR3 protein: CARCTGLTHSGQPQHF
J gene: TRBJ1-5
V gene: TRBV19
clone size: few

CDR3 protein: CASSERGHKNIQYF
J gene: TRBJ2-4
V gene: TRBV2
clone size: few

CDR3 protein: CASSPGGGSYNEQFF
J gene: TRBJ2-1
V gene: TRBV6-5
clone size: few

CDR3 protein: CASSIKTGTGELFF
J gene: TRBJ2-2
V gene: TRBV2
clone size: few

CDR3 protein: CASSTGQGGNQPQHF
J gene: TRBJ1-5
V gene: TRBV19
clone size: many

CDR3 protein: CASSDTKRGGRTQYF
J gene: TRBJ2-3
V gene: TRBV6-4
clone size: -

CDR3 protein: CASSTDRDQGNEQFF
J gene: TRBJ2-1
V gene: TRBV18
clone size: few

CDR3 protein: CASSPAGEAETQYF
J gene: TRBJ2-5
V gene: TRBV4-3
clone size: few

CDR3 protein: CASRFSGSGYGYTF
J gene: TRBJ1-2
V gene: TRBV27
clone size: -

CDR3 protein: CASNSGGRTGELFF
J gene: TRBJ2-2
V gene: TRBV28
clone size: once

CDR3 protein: CASSAGGNTEAFF
J gene: TRBJ1-1
V gene: TRBV7-2
clone size: few

CDR3 protein: CASSPLRGTLSGMGDEQFF
J gene: TRBJ2-1
V gene: TRBV27
clone size: -

CDR3 protein: CASSLAGQAGTTEAFF
J gene: TRBJ1-1
V gene: TRBV5-4
clone size: few

CDR3 protein: CSAEGRSQGTDTQYF
J gene: TRBJ2-3
V gene: TRBV29-1
clone size: few

CDR3 protein: CASSAGTNSNQPQHF
J gene: TRBJ1-5
V gene: TRBV2
clone size: -

CDR3 protein: CASSPRGLAGIYEQYF
J gene: TRBJ2-7
V gene: TRBV11-2
clone size: -

CDR3 protein: CASSPGRDRGQFF
J gene: TRBJ2-1
V gene: TRBV6-5
clone size: -

CDR3 protein: CASSLSGTRRETQYF
J gene: TRBJ2-5
V gene: TRBV27
clone size: -

CDR3 protein: CASSQVGLAGGPEYF
J gene: TRBJ2-4
V gene: TRBV4-1
clone size: few

CDR3 protein: CASSPSGGNTEAFF
J gene: TRBJ1-1
V gene: TRBV18
clone size: -

CDR3 protein: CASSVSSSYNSPLHF
J gene: TRBJ1-6
V gene: TRBV7-2
clone size: few

CDR3 protein: CSVEVRDTQYF
J gene: TRBJ2-3
V gene: TRBV29-1
clone size: many

CDR3 protein: CASILDRGQETQYF
J gene: TRBJ2-5
V gene: TRBV2
clone size: few

CDR3 protein: CASSLVGDSRRGAFF
J gene: TRBJ1-1
V gene: TRBV7-9
clone size: few

CDR3 protein: CASSQDSRGGSGELFF
J gene: TRBJ2-2
V gene: TRBV4-2
clone size: few

CDR3 protein: CASSPGPLAGGLHNEQFF
J gene: TRBJ2-1
V gene: TRBV13
clone size: -

CDR3 protein: CASSGRTGLETQYF
J gene: TRBJ2-5
V gene: TRBV6-1
clone size: many

CDR3 protein: CASSAGQYSNQPQHF
J gene: TRBJ1-5
V gene: TRBV5-8
clone size: -